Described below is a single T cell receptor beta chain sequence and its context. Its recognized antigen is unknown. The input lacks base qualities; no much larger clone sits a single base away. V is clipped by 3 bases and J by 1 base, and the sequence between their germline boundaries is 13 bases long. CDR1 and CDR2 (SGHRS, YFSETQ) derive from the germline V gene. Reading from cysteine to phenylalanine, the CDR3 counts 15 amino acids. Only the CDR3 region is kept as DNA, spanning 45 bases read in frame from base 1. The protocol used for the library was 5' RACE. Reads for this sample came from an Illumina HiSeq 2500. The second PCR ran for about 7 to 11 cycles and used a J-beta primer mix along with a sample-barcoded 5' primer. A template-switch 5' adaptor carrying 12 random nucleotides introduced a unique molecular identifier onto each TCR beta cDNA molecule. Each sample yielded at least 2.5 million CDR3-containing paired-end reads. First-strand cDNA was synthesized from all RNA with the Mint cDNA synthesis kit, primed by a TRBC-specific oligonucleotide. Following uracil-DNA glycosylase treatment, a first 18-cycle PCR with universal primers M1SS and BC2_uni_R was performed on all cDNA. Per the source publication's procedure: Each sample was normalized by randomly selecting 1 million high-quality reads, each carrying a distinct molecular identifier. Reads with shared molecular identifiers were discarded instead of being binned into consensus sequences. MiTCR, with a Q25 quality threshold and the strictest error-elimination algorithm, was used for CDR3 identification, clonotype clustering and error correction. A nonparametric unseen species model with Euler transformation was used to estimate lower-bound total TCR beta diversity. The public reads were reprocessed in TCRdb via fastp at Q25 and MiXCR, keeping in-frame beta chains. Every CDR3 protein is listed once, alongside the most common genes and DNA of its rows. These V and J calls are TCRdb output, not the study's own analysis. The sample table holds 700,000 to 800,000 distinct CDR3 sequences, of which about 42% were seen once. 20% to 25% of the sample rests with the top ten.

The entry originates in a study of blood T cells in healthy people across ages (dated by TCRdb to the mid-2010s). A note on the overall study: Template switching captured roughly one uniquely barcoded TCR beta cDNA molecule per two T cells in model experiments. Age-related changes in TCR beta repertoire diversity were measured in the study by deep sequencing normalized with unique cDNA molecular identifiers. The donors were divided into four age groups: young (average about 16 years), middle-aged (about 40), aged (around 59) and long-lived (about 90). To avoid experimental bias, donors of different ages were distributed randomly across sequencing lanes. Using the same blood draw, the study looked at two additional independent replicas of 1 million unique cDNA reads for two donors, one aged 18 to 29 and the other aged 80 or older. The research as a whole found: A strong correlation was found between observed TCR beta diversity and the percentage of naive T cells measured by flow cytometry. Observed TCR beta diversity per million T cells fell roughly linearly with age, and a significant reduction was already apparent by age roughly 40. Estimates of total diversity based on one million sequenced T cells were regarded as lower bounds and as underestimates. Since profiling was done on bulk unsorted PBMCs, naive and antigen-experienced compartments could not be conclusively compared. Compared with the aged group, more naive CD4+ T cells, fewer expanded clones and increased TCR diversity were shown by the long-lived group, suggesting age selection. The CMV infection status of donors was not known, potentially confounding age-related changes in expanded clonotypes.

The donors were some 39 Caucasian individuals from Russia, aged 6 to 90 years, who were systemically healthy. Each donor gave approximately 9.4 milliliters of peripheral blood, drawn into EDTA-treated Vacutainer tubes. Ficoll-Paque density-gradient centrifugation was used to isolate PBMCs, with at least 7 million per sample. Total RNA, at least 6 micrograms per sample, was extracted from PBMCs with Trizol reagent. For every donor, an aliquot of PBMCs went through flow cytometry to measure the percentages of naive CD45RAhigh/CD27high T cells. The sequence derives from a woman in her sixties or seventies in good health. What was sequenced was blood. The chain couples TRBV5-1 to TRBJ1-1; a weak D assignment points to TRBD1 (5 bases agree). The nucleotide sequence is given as TGCGCCAGCAGCTATCGCGGGGGAACGAACACTGAAGCTTTCTTT. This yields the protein CASSYRGGTNTEAFF.